This TCR beta chain was sequenced for a study of shared clonotypes between healthy human individuals (dated by TCRdb to between 2020 and 2021). Concerning the study at large: Three men and two women, aged 18 to 49 years, made up the cohort. For each donor, CD4 naive and CD4 memory were each given three plates, CD8 naive was given two plates, and CD8 memory was given one plate. To estimate repertoire size and how much clonotype sharing occurs between individuals, the study deeply sequenced the blood TCR repertoires of roughly 5 healthy adults. Libraries were prepared and TCR repertoires were sequenced by different laboratories using diverse techniques, in order to increase sequencing depth and limit assay-specific biases. Between about 0.8 and 9.5 billion PBMCs per donor were obtained by leukapheresis. Overall study results and their limits: When a handful of donors were compared, the shared fraction of clonotypes was 5% to 6.5% for naive CD4, approximately 3.3% for naive CD8, about 2.5% for memory CD4, and less than 0.5% for memory CD8. Higher generation probabilities were observed for clonotypes shared by all four sorted-subset donors than for non-shared clonotypes. Naive subsets generally had larger estimated clonotype richness than memory subsets. Rarefaction of sorted-subset datasets indicated incomplete sequencing despite the large sequencing depth. Pairwise subsampling led to the expectation that sequencing depth would affect the degree of clonotype sharing among donors. The genetic and exposure-history diversity represented was limited by the small number of donors. Sampling was limited to blood, and TCR repertoires in tissue likely differ from TCR repertoires in blood.

Using the deep immunoSEQ assay, multiplex PCR amplified TCR CDR3 regions from genomic DNA. Extracted genomic DNA from each cell subset was spread evenly across all wells of several immunoSEQ 96-well plates, with each plate serving as a replicate. Each replicate PCR for sorted subsets received around 210 ng genomic DNA, equal to tens of thousands of T cell genomes. Purified libraries were quantified with a Qubit 3.0 fluorometer, sized on a Bioanalyzer 2100, and re-quantified with the KAPA Library Quantification kit. Every immunoSEQ 96-well plate was sequenced on a dedicated single-read 150-cycle Illumina NextSeq 550 flow cell. On the study's bioinformatics: Because only junctional sequences without quality scores were contained in the immunoSEQ output, filtering matching that applied to full-length reads could not be performed. Sequences were annotated with PyIR, a Python wrapper for IgBLAST v1.9, using IMGT germline references to assign V/J genes and CDR3. Reads were filtered out if the reads had weak V/J assignments (E-value above 1e-6), no CDR3, stop codons, out-of-frame junctions, or ambiguous translated residues. A V3J clonotype was defined by an identical inferred V gene, J gene, and CDR3 amino acid sequence. The percentage overlap between two repertoires was calculated by dividing the number of shared unique clonotypes by the size of the smaller repertoire. Repertoire richness was assessed with RTK rarefaction, the Chao1 estimator, and Recon v2.1 estimates of unobserved clonotypes. For all TCRbeta clonotypes obtained by the gDNA method from several donors, generation probabilities were computed with OLGA. In TCRdb, the immuneACCESS table is reduced to in-frame sequences with V and J assigned. These tables do not hold every clone; where another copy was compared, an unresolved V gene accounts for under half, and the others remain unexplained. D and trimming come from the DNA, and the V and J calls and clone size come from that table. This sample holds about 680,000 clones; about three quarters were observed only once. The ten most abundant clones make up 1.5% to 2% of the sample.

This clone was observed many times. Its antigen is currently not known. Base-call qualities are not available, and no considerably larger clone is one nucleotide away. The donors were healthy, HIV-negative adults with no recently reported acute infections or vaccinations. Every donor was a Caucasian adult living in Nashville, Tennessee, USA. CD4+ T cells were enriched by magnetic negative selection, after which naive cells were positively selected on CD45RA and the negative fraction was taken as the memory subset. Blood was obtained by leukapheresis, after which PBMCs were separated by Ficoll-Histopaque density gradient centrifugation and cryopreserved in liquid nitrogen vapor phase. Purity and quantity of every magnetically sorted T cell population were checked by analytical flow cytometry. Genomic DNA was isolated from every sorted fraction and measured by UV absorbance on a Nanodrop 2000c. The germline ends are 20 bases apart after V is trimmed by 5 bases and J by 7 bases. The CDR3 runs 16 residues from the cysteine to the phenylalanine. CDR3 DNA only is kept here, 48 bases in frame from base 1. CDR1 and CDR2, per the germline V gene (reference sequence), are LNHDA and SQIVND.

The chain uses TRBV19 and TRBJ1-4; 5 matching bases give a weak D call of TRBD1. The sequenced sample was memory CD4+ T cells sorted from blood. The cell subset or site label corresponds to: CD45RA-negative fraction. This clonotype originated in a woman aged 30 to 39 in good health. CDR3 protein: CASSGVFTRDREKLFF. The nucleotide sequence reads as follows: TGTGCCAGTAGTGGGGTTTTCACCAGGGACCGTGAAAAACTGTTTTTT.